These T cell receptor beta chains were read from a single sample in a study of T cells in tuberculosis. Produced via immunoSEQ multiplex PCR; TCRdb's table is partial and in-frame only. The sample records approximately 30,000 clones, 87% being singletons. The specimen was PBMCs, collected at tuberculosis diagnosis. The receptors derive from an adult with tuberculosis. Each CDR3 is given with its conserved first and last residue. The order of the fields is V gene, J gene, CDR3 length, CDR3 protein.

>TRBV28|TRBJ2-1|14
CASSPAWRGNEQFF
>TRBV6-5|TRBJ2-1|16
CASSSGVLAGAGRQFF
>TRBV27|TRBJ1-5|13
CASSFGGNQPQHF
>TRBV11-2|TRBJ1-1|13
CASSLGGNTEAFF
>TRBV4-3|TRBJ2-5|15
CASSQWLSSRETQYF
>TRBV28|TRBJ2-5|16
CASSTGGPTVYETQYF
>TRBV27|TRBJ2-5|15
CASSSLASGRETQYF
>TRBV4-1|TRBJ1-2|13
CASSQVQEYGYTF
>TRBV5-4|TRBJ2-2|15
CASSPRTGQTGELFF
>TRBV7-9|TRBJ2-3|14
CASSVRQDGDTQYF
>TRBV4-1|TRBJ1-5|16
CASSQGRAYSNQPQHF
>TRBV30|TRBJ1-6|13
CAWSVRGRSPLHF
>TRBV4-3|TRBJ2-7|15
CASSQGGDRAHEQYF
>TRBV4-1|TRBJ1-2|17
CASSQETRIFGTRGYTF
>TRBV19|TRBJ2-1|16
CASSNLAGGNYNEQFF
>TRBV28|TRBJ1-5|15
CASNMQGWANQPQHF
>TRBV28|TRBJ2-5|16
CASAFLSGGGQETQYF
>TRBV4-1|TRBJ1-1|15
CASSHPRTGGPEAFF
>TRBV29-1|TRBJ2-5|13
CSADRVIGETQYF
>TRBV4-1|TRBJ1-2|15
CASSQDLPGNYGYTF
>TRBV7-2|TRBJ1-1|14
CASSSQGASTEAFF
>TRBV30|TRBJ2-7|11
CAWRSGAVQYF
>TRBV7-9|TRBJ2-1|14
CASRVGGVYNEQFF
>TRBV5-4|TRBJ1-1|12
CASSQVDTEAFF
>TRBV7-9|TRBJ2-3|14
CASSLITATDTQYF
>TRBV10-3|TRBJ2-2|13
CAISGGETGELFF
>TRBV11-2|TRBJ2-5|14
CASGDSDSRETQYF